Below are 23 T cell receptor beta chains sequenced from a single sample in a study of vaccination and CD4 T cells after COVID-19. Sample treatment: approximately nine-day PBMC culture with coronavirus spike peptide pools or control peptides (ViraFEST assay). Sequenced with the Oncomine TCR Beta short-read assay was DNA taken from cultured CD4+ T cells. Via MiXCR, TCRdb re-called the PCR reads, giving one row per CDR3 protein. The data contain roughly 5,000 distinct CDR3 sequences, roughly 46% of them singletons. Their antigens remain unidentified. This sample comprised CD4+ T cells from blood, cultured in vitro, obtained after SARS-CoV-2 vaccination. These receptors were collected from a human donor who had recovered from COVID-19.

This clonotype was detected only a few times. The chain carries TRBV10-1 and TRBJ2-1; 7 nucleotides match TRBD1. CDR3 length: 14 amino acids. Trimming at V came to 6 bases and at J to 3 bases, leaving 5 bases not matched to a gene. Germline CDR1 and CDR2: WNHNN and SYGVQD (reference sequence). CDR3 sequence (DNA): TGCGCCAGCAGCAAGGGGGCAAACTACAATGAGCAGTTCTTC. It yields the protein CASSKGANYNEQFF.

In this sample, this clonotype turned up a few times. The rearrangement links TRBV15 to TRBJ2-5; D gene uncertain. V lost 5 bases, J lost 5 bases, and 12 bases lay in between. Germline CDR1 reads LNHNV; CDR2 reads YYDKDF (reference sequence). The CDR3 covers 13 residues. CDR3 sequence: CATSFPGRETQYF. DNA for the CDR3: TGTGCCACCAGCTTCCCGGGTAGGGAGACCCAGTACTTC.

The chain has TRBV28 and TRBJ1-5; TRBD1 matches 9 bases. V shed 6 bases, J shed 1 base, and the junction held 1 base outside the gene matches. This CDR3 has 14 amino acids. The germline gives CDR1 MDHEN, CDR2 SYDVKM. CDR3 bases: TGTGCCAGCAGGACAGGGGGAAGCAATCAGCCCCAGCATTTT. It is translated as CASRTGGSNQPQHF.

V and J are TRBV10-3 and TRBJ2-1; 10 bases fit TRBD2. This CDR3 has 15 residues. V lost 8 bases and J lost 5; bases outside the gene matches: 9. Per the germline V gene, CDR1 is ENHRY and CDR2 is SYGVKD. CDR3 coding DNA: TGTGCCATCTCCCCCGGGACTAGCGCCCACAATGAGCAGTTCTTC. Translated, it gives CAISPGTSAHNEQFF.

This sequence joins TRBV7-9 and TRBJ2-5; D assignment may be TRBD1 or TRBD2 (6 bases each). The CDR3 covers 15 residues. V lost 4 bases, J lost 5 bases, and 17 bases lay in between. Germline loops: CDR1 SEHNR, CDR2 FQNEAQ (reference sequence). The CDR3 nucleotides are TGTGCCAGCAGCTGGACAGTGAAGGGGAGGGAGACCCAGTACTTC. Its translation: CASSWTVKGRETQYF.

In its sample, this clonotype was seen a few times. V and J are TRBV29-1 and TRBJ2-7; TRBD1 matches 7 bases. The CDR3 has 13 amino acids. CDR1 is SQVTM, CDR2 ANQGSEA, per germline. V lost 3 bases, J lost 4 bases, and 6 bases stayed unmatched. CDR3 nucleotides: TGCAGCGTTGATGAAGGGGGCAATTACGAGCAGTACTTC. Its translation is CSVDEGGNYEQYF.

The chain combines TRBV28 with TRBJ1-2; 11 bases agree with TRBD1. V shed 1 base and J 7 bases; nucleotides not matched to a gene: 8. The CDR3 totals 16 residues. Germline CDR1 reads MDHEN; CDR2 reads SYDVKM. Here the CDR3 reads CASSLLDRGPGSGYTF. In DNA, the CDR3 is TGTGCCAGCAGTTTATTGGACAGGGGGCCTGGGTCTGGCTACACCTTC.

This clonotype has a handful of counts. V is TRBV20-1 and J is TRBJ1-1; 10 nucleotides match TRBD1. V lost 5 bases to trimming and J lost 1 base; unmatched junction nucleotides: 7. The CDR3 extends over 15 amino acids. Per the germline V gene, CDR1 is DFQATT and CDR2 is SNEGSKA (reference sequence). In DNA, the CDR3 is TGCAGTGCTGGGGGACGACAGGGGGCGAACACTGAAGCTTTCTTT. This codes for CSAGGRQGANTEAFF.

This sequence joins TRBV4-1 and TRBJ1-2; D is ambiguous. Trimming cost V 0 bases and J 2 bases, with 13 bases left between them. This CDR3 has 16 amino acids. Germline V gene sequence: CDR1 MGHRA, CDR2 YSYEKL. CDR3 in DNA: TGCGCCAGCAGCCAAGAGGTAGGGCCAAAAAACTATGGCTACACCTTC. It encodes CASSQEVGPKNYGYTF.

The V gene is TRBV5-4, the J gene TRBJ2-7; TRBD2 matches at 9 bases. Germline-derived CDR1 and CDR2 are SGHNT and YYREEE (reference sequence). The CDR3 has 14 amino acids. V lost 2 bases to trimming and J lost 3 bases; unmatched junction nucleotides: 3. CDR3 protein: CASSLGTSSYEQYF. DNA of the CDR3: TGTGCCAGCAGCTTAGGGACTAGCAGCTACGAGCAGTACTTC.

The chain has TRBV28 and TRBJ1-5, with TRBD1 as a possible D gene (5 bases). The CDR3 loop spans 16 amino acids. CDR1 is MDHEN, CDR2 SYDVKM, per germline. Trimming pared 2 bases from V and 6 bases from J, leaving 17 bases between. The CDR3 region is CASSLSWGVSSQPQHF. The DNA of the CDR3 is TGTGCCAGCAGTTTAAGTTGGGGGGTGAGCTCTCAGCCCCAGCATTTT. Complete variable domain (other parts from reference TRBV28 and TRBJ1-5): DVKVTQSSRYLVKRTGEKVFLECVQDMDHENMFWYRQDPGLGLRLIYFSYDVKMKEKGDIPEGYSVSREKKERFSLILESASTNQTSMYLCASSLSWGVSSQPQHFGDGTRLSIL.

CDR3 amino acids: CASRPGGGNTIYF. In DNA, the CDR3 is TGTGCCAGCAGGCCGGGGGGAGGAAACACCATATATTTT. This rearrangement joins TRBV7-2 to TRBJ1-3; D perhaps matches TRBD1 (5 bases). CDR1 and CDR2 (germline): SGHTA, FQGNSA. CDR3 length: 13 amino acids. V was shortened by 6 bases and J by 4 bases, with 10 bases between the two germline ends.

This chain uses TRBV7-9 with TRBJ1-2; TRBD1 agrees at 8 bases. V lost 5 bases and J lost 7; bases outside the gene matches: 3. The germline CDR1 and CDR2 sequences are SEHNR and FQNEAQ (reference sequence). The CDR3 length is 12 residues. The CDR3 DNA is TGTGCCAGCAGCGACAGGGGAACTGGCTACACCTTC. Its translation is CASSDRGTGYTF.

This chain links TRBV28 with TRBJ1-1, with 8 bases lining up with TRBD1. There are 17 residues in the CDR3. Germline values: CDR1 MDHEN, CDR2 SYDVKM. The trim removed 7 bases at V and 3 bases at J, leaving 16 bases unmatched. CDR3: CASTHHGTGGIYTEAFF. In DNA, the CDR3 is TGTGCCAGCACTCATCACGGGACAGGCGGAATTTACACTGAAGCTTTCTTT.

This clonotype was detected a few times. The V call is TRBV7-3, the J call TRBJ2-1; a possible D gene is TRBD2 (5 bases). There are 17 residues in the CDR3. With 4 bases removed from V and 0 bases from J, the gap between germline ends came to 16 bases. The germline V gene has CDR1 SGHTA and CDR2 FQGTGA. The CDR3 bases are TGTGCCAGCAGCTCAACCTCTGGTAGCGCCTCCTACAATGAGCAGTTCTTC. Encoded protein: CASSSTSGSASYNEQFF.

The rearrangement uses TRBV12-5 and TRBJ1-2; 8 nucleotides agree with TRBD1. V dropped 4 bases and J dropped 3; count of bases not matched to a gene: 13. Germline values: CDR1 LGHNT, CDR2 FRNRAP. The CDR3 loop spans 17 amino acids. DNA of the CDR3: TGTGCTAGTGGTTCGCCCCTATGGGGACAGGCCTACTATGGCTACACCTTC. This gives the protein CASGSPLWGQAYYGYTF.

V gene TRBV6-2 or TRBV6-3 combines with J gene TRBJ1-5; D is unresolved. CDR1 and CDR2 (germline): MNHEY, SVGEGT. The CDR3 totals 12 residues. V was clipped by 11 bases and J by 0 bases, with 8 bases between them. The CDR3 loop reads CAGKDSNQPQHF. CDR3 coding DNA: TGTGCCGGAAAAGATAGCAATCAGCCCCAGCATTTT.

V is TRBV5-4 and J is TRBJ1-1; the D gene is possibly TRBD1 (6 bases). Germline CDR1 and CDR2: SGHNT and YYREEE (reference sequence). The CDR3 extends over 16 amino acids. Trimming left V 3 bases short and J 3 bases short, with 18 bases between. The CDR3: CASSSPAQGSDTEAFF. The CDR3 bases are TGTGCCAGCAGCTCGCCCGCCCAGGGGTCGGACACTGAAGCTTTCTTT.

This clonotype has more than one count but fewer than ten. The V and J genes are TRBV20-1 and TRBJ1-6; D unresolved. Germline CDR1 reads DFQATT; CDR2 reads SNEGSKA (reference sequence). Trimming removed 3 bases at V and 6 bases at J, with 18 bases between. The length of the CDR3 is 16 residues. The CDR3 coding sequence is TGCAGTGCTAGGAAGACCTCGGTTACCTCTAATTCACCCCTCCACTTT. Protein: CSARKTSVTSNSPLHF.

The V gene is TRBV7-3, the J gene TRBJ2-6; D possibly corresponds to TRBD1 (5 bases). The CDR3 is 17 amino acids. Germline V gives CDR1 SGHTA, CDR2 FQGTGA. V lost 1 base and J 0 bases, leaving 10 bases between the germline ends. CDR3 protein: CASSLKETVSGANVLTF. The CDR3 nucleotides are TGTGCCAGCAGCTTAAAGGAGACAGTCTCTGGGGCCAACGTCCTGACTTTC. The full variable domain, with the rest looked up from reference TRBV7-3 and TRBJ2-6, is GAGVSQTPSNKVTEKGKYVELRCDPISGHTALYWYRQSLGQGPEFLIYFQGTGAADDSGLPNDRFFAVRPEGSVSTLKIQRTERGDSAVYLCASSLKETVSGANVLTFGAGSRLTVL.

As concerns this clonotype: The CDR3 does not close with the conserved phenylalanine or tryptophan, likely indicating a read error. The V and J genes are TRBV24-1 and TRBJ1-1; TRBD1 is a possible D gene (6 bases). Germline CDR1 KGHDR, CDR2 SFDVKD. The CDR3 spans 14 residues. V lost 7 bases to trimming and J lost 0 bases, with 11 bases between them. CDR3 sequence reads: CATRDSGMNTEAFL. CDR3 DNA: TGTGCCACCAGGGACAGCGGGATGAACACTGAAGCTTTCTTA.

This clonotype was seen a handful of times. V gene TRBV19 combines with J gene TRBJ1-2; tentatively, D is TRBD1 (5 bases). The length of the CDR3 is 14 residues. Germline CDR1 and CDR2: LNHDA and SQIVND (reference sequence). V lost 6 bases and J lost 3, with 14 bases in between. CDR3 in DNA: TGTGCCAGTAGGAGAGGGGCTTATGACTATGGCTACACCTTC. Amino acids: CASRRGAYDYGYTF.

This clonotype was seen only a few times. The chain combines TRBV20-1 with TRBJ2-3; weak D call: TRBD2 (7 bases). CDR3 length: 15 residues. The germline V and J ends were trimmed by 3 bases and 3 bases, with 16 bases remaining between them. Germline CDR1 is DFQATT and CDR2 is SNEGSKA (reference sequence). The CDR3 region has the DNA TGCAGTGCTAGTCACGAGGGGGAGGGGACAGATACGCAGTATTTT. It encodes CSASHEGEGTDTQYF.